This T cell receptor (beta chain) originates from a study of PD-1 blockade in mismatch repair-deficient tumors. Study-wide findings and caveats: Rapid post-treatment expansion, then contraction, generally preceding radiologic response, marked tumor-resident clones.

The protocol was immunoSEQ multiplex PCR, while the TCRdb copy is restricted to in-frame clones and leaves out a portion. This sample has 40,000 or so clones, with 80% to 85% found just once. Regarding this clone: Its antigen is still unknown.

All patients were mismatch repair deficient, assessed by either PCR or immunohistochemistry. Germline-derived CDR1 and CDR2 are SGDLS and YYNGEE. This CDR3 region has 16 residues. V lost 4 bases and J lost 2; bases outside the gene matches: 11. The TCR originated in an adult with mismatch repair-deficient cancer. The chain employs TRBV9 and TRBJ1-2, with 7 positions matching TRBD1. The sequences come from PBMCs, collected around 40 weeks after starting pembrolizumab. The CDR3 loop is CASSSSNRDRNYGYTF. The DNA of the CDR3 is TGTGCCAGCAGCTCCTCGAACCGGGACAGAAACTATGGCTACACCTTC.